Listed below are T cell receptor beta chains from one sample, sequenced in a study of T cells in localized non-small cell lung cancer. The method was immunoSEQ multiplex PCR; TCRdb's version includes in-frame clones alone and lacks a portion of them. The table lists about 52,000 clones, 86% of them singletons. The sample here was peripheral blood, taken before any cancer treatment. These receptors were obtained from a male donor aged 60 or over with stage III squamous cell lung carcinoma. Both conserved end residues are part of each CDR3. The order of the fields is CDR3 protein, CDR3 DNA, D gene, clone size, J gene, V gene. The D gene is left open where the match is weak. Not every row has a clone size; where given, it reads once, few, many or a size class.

CDR3 protein: CASSSGRGLLHNEQFF
CDR3 DNA: TGTGCCAGCAGCTCCGGAAGGGGGCTATTACACAATGAGCAGTTCTTC
D gene: TRBD1
clone size: -
J gene: TRBJ2-1
V gene: TRBV7-2

CDR3 protein: CASSLITSGGADNEQFF
CDR3 DNA: TGCGCCAGCAGCTTAATAACTAGCGGGGGGGCTGACAATGAGCAGTTCTTC
D gene: TRBD2
clone size: -
J gene: TRBJ2-1
V gene: TRBV5-1

CDR3 protein: CASSPNYAGAATF
CDR3 DNA: TGTGCCAGCAGCCCAAATTATGCAGGTGCTGCCACCTTC
D gene: -
clone size: -
J gene: TRBJ1-2
V gene: TRBV14

CDR3 protein: CASSNSRAMGNEQFF
CDR3 DNA: TGTGCCAGTAGTAACTCAAGGGCCATGGGAAATGAGCAGTTCTTC
D gene: -
clone size: -
J gene: TRBJ2-1
V gene: TRBV19

CDR3 protein: CASSPLTGGYTF
CDR3 DNA: TGTGCCAGCAGCCCCCTGACAGGTGGCTACACCTTC
D gene: -
clone size: -
J gene: TRBJ1-2
V gene: TRBV9

CDR3 protein: CSVVVALNTEAFF
CDR3 DNA: TGCAGCGTTGTTGTGGCTTTGAACACTGAAGCTTTCTTT
D gene: -
clone size: -
J gene: TRBJ1-1
V gene: TRBV29-1

CDR3 protein: CASNSLGANRETQYF
CDR3 DNA: TGTGCCAGCAACTCACTCGGGGCTAACCGAGAGACCCAGTACTTC
D gene: -
clone size: -
J gene: TRBJ2-5
V gene: TRBV6-6

CDR3 protein: CASSFHNEQFF
CDR3 DNA: TGCGCCAGCAGCTTCCACAATGAGCAGTTCTTC
D gene: -
clone size: -
J gene: TRBJ2-1
V gene: TRBV5-1

CDR3 protein: CATSRDPQANYGYTF
CDR3 DNA: TGTGCCACCAGCAGAGATCCACAGGCTAACTATGGCTACACCTTC
D gene: -
clone size: -
J gene: TRBJ1-2
V gene: TRBV15

CDR3 protein: CASSLYNQPQHF
CDR3 DNA: TGTGCCAGCAGCTTATACAATCAGCCCCAGCATTTT
D gene: -
clone size: -
J gene: TRBJ1-5
V gene: TRBV7-2

CDR3 protein: CSGTQGGTEAFF
CDR3 DNA: TGCAGCGGAACTCAGGGGGGCACTGAAGCTTTCTTT
D gene: TRBD1
clone size: few
J gene: TRBJ1-1
V gene: TRBV29-1

CDR3 protein: CASSRIGSTATSYEQYF
CDR3 DNA: TGTGCCAGCAGTCGAATAGGGTCTACAGCCACCTCCTACGAGCAGTACTTC
D gene: -
clone size: -
J gene: TRBJ2-7
V gene: TRBV27

CDR3 protein: CASSEQWADGYTF
CDR3 DNA: TGTGCCAGCAGTGAGCAGTGGGCGGATGGCTACACCTTC
D gene: -
clone size: -
J gene: TRBJ1-2
V gene: TRBV2

CDR3 protein: CATRLQGGDGYTF
CDR3 DNA: TGTGCCACTCGGCTACAGGGGGGAGATGGCTACACCTTC
D gene: TRBD1
clone size: -
J gene: TRBJ1-2
V gene: TRBV15

CDR3 protein: CASSPILGLGGTGELFF
CDR3 DNA: TGTGCCAGCAGCCCGATTCTGGGACTAGGCGGCACCGGGGAGCTGTTTTTT
D gene: TRBD2
clone size: -
J gene: TRBJ2-2
V gene: TRBV7-9